These T cell receptor beta chains were read from a single sample in a study of T cell changes during pregnancy in multiple sclerosis. TCRdb keeps only in-frame clones here, not all; method: immunoSEQ multiplex PCR. Of 38,000 or so clones listed, 80% to 95% are singletons. Specimen: CD4+ T cells from peripheral blood mononuclear cells, collected in the third trimester of pregnancy. Receptors originate from a female donor with multiple sclerosis, enrolled in a pregnancy study. CDR3s include the opening cysteine and the closing phenylalanine or tryptophan. Each record gives: D gene, CDR3 length, V gene, CDR3 protein. The D gene is left open where the match is weak.

D gene: NA; CDR3 length: 14; V gene: TRBV2; CDR3 protein: CASSETSGAGELFF
D gene: NA; CDR3 length: 16; V gene: TRBV7-6; CDR3 protein: CASSAPYSANTGELFF
D gene: NA; CDR3 length: 13; V gene: TRBV6-6; CDR3 protein: CASSRQGNTEAFF
D gene: TRBD2; CDR3 length: 15; V gene: TRBV29-1; CDR3 protein: CSVEGPSGRTDTQYF
D gene: NA; CDR3 length: 17; V gene: TRBV14; CDR3 protein: CASSQGSRGAVGETQYF
D gene: NA; CDR3 length: 16; V gene: TRBV10-3; CDR3 protein: CAISEPEQRAKNIQYF
D gene: TRBD2; CDR3 length: 17; V gene: TRBV30; CDR3 protein: CAWRTSGRGEFGNEQFF
D gene: TRBD1; CDR3 length: 18; V gene: TRBV5-6; CDR3 protein: CASSTGTGRPFTGNTIYF
D gene: NA; CDR3 length: 13; V gene: TRBV12-5; CDR3 protein: CASGLVGQGGYTF
D gene: TRBD1; CDR3 length: 14; V gene: TRBV30; CDR3 protein: CAWSPGQARETQYF
D gene: TRBD1; CDR3 length: 16; V gene: TRBV28; CDR3 protein: CASSRRGTGQNQPQHF
D gene: TRBD1; CDR3 length: 15; V gene: TRBV4-1; CDR3 protein: CASSQTGTGLYEQYF
D gene: NA; CDR3 length: 16; V gene: TRBV9; CDR3 protein: CASSVGVEGGREGYTF
D gene: TRBD2; CDR3 length: 15; V gene: TRBV5-1; CDR3 protein: CASKVREGVGGELFF
D gene: TRBD2; CDR3 length: 15; V gene: TRBV28; CDR3 protein: CASSFVSSGRAWQYF
D gene: NA; CDR3 length: 14; V gene: TRBV7-9; CDR3 protein: CASSPSSSGNTIYF
D gene: TRBD2; CDR3 length: 15; V gene: TRBV18; CDR3 protein: CASSPVAGDPIEQYF
D gene: TRBD2; CDR3 length: 14; V gene: TRBV7-9; CDR3 protein: CASSLTSGRYEQYF
D gene: NA; CDR3 length: 15; V gene: TRBV6-1; CDR3 protein: CASSEAPGSGNTIYF
D gene: TRBD1; CDR3 length: 14; V gene: TRBV28; CDR3 protein: CASIAGGFEGEAFF
D gene: NA; CDR3 length: 13; V gene: TRBV6-5; CDR3 protein: CASASRVGYGYTF
D gene: TRBD1; CDR3 length: 18; V gene: TRBV18; CDR3 protein: CASSPVGTGGSGANVLTF
D gene: TRBD1; CDR3 length: 15; V gene: TRBV6-5; CDR3 protein: CASRRDREGRDEQYF
D gene: NA; CDR3 length: 14; V gene: TRBV19; CDR3 protein: CASRDLATGNTIYF
D gene: TRBD2; CDR3 length: 16; V gene: TRBV5-4; CDR3 protein: CASSLSGRGSSYEQYF
D gene: TRBD1; CDR3 length: 15; V gene: TRBV6-6; CDR3 protein: CASSPTGQGTGELFF
D gene: NA; CDR3 length: 12; V gene: TRBV28; CDR3 protein: CASSSQVPGYTF
D gene: NA; CDR3 length: 14; V gene: TRBV28; CDR3 protein: CASSLRGENYGYTF